This T cell receptor beta chain was recorded in a study of T cell repertoires in cytomegalovirus infection. General study results and limits: There were HLA-C-restricted CMV-specific TCR beta clonotypes dominating the ex vivo response.

This clonotype was observed a handful of times. Its antigen is not known. CDR3 length equals 13 residues. Germline loops: CDR1 SGHVS, CDR2 FQNEAQ. The V and J ends lost 2 bases and 4 bases respectively, with 7 bases between them. From the reads, TCRdb called clonotypes with MiXCR, one entry per CDR3 protein. The repertoire holds a few hundred thousand distinct CDR3 sequences, with 40% as singletons. The source is a human donor in good health (CMV status not recorded). Some clones in this sample may be carry-over from other donors' samples. Specimen: cultured PBMCs, collected from culture after CMV antigen stimulation. The chain recombines TRBV7-8 with TRBJ2-3; D is undetermined. CDR3 coding DNA: TGTGCCAGCAGCTTAAGAGATTCAGATACGCAGTATTTT. This sequence encodes CASSLRDSDTQYF.